This T cell receptor (beta chain) derives from a study of shared clonotypes between healthy human individuals. Profiling relied on immunoSEQ multiplex PCR, and the TCRdb table lists in-frame clones only, not all of them. The data hold about 460,000 clones, with 77% observed a single time. This clone appeared once. Input material: PBMCs. This clonotype originated in a woman aged 40 to 50 in good health. Some clones in this sample may be carry-over from other donors' samples.

The CDR3 DNA reads as TGTGCCAGCAGCTTAGTGGGGGCCAGCACAGATACGCAGTATTTT. It translates to CASSLVGASTDTQYF. This chain joins TRBV7-2 and TRBJ2-3; TRBD1 might be the D (6 bases). This CDR3 spans 15 amino acids. V was cut by 1 base and J by 0 bases, with 8 bases left in between. Germline-derived CDR1 and CDR2 are SGHTA and FQGNSA.